Listed here are 27 T cell receptor beta chains from one sample, sequenced in a study of blood T cells in healthy people across ages (dated by TCRdb to about 2015). The library relied on 5' RACE. The sequencer was an Illumina HiSeq 2500. A second PCR of roughly 6 to 11 cycles was run with a J-beta primer mix and a sample-barcoded 5' primer. TCRdb itself trimmed the public reads at Q25 with fastp, ran MiXCR and retained productive beta chains. Each entry merges the rows of one CDR3 protein and shows their most common DNA and genes. A total of fewer than 1,200,000 distinct CDR3 sequences appear in this sample, about 25% of them only once. Approximately 0.7% of the sample is in the top ten clones. A further study also used this sample, focusing on T cells of mothers and their children.

The sequenced sample consisted of blood. Source of these receptors: a girl aged 2-10 years in good health.

This clonotype appeared a few times. The gene calls are TRBV7-2 and TRBJ2-3; 9 bases align to TRBD1. The V gene end was trimmed by 1 base and the J gene end by 3 bases; junction bases not matched to a gene: 5. This CDR3 comprises 16 residues. CDR1 SGHTA and CDR2 FQGNSA come from the germline V gene. The CDR3: CASSLEGQGVTDTQYF. CDR3 DNA sequence: TGTGCCAGCAGCTTAGAGGGACAGGGCGTTACAGATACGCAGTATTTT.

The CDR3 spells CSAISSSETQYF. DNA of the CDR3: TGCAGTGCTATTTCCTCGTCGGAGACCCAGTACTTC. V and J are TRBV20-1 and TRBJ2-5, with no clear D. Trimming stripped 4 bases from V and 5 bases from J, with 11 bases between. The CDR3 contains 12 residues. CDR1 DFQATT and CDR2 SNEGSKA come from the germline V gene (reference sequence).

This clonotype occurred a few times. V and J are TRBV7-8 and TRBJ2-3; D not certain. The CDR3 has 9 amino acids. Between the trimmed V and J ends, which lost 10 bases and 5 bases, there was a span of 4 bases. Germline CDR1 and CDR2: SGHVS and FQNEAQ. The DNA for the CDR3 is TGTGCCAACGGAGATACGCAGTATTTT. This encodes CANGDTQYF. The entire variable domain, with the rest obtained from reference TRBV7-8 and TRBJ2-3, is as follows: GAGVSQSPRYKVAKRGQDVALRCDPISGHVSLFWYQQALGQGPEFLTYFQNEAQLDKSGLPSDRFFAERPEGSVSTLKIQRTQQEDSAVYLCANGDTQYFGPGTRLTVL.

This clonotype was seen only a few times. This chain connects TRBV4-3 to TRBJ2-3; 8 nucleotides match TRBD2. Losses at the gene ends were 1 base for V and 2 bases for J; bases not matched to a gene: 5. The germline gives CDR1 LGHNA, CDR2 YSLEER. The CDR3 length is 16 residues. In DNA, the CDR3 is TGCGCCAGCAGCCAAGTCCCAGCGGGGGCCACAGATACGCAGTATTTT. Its protein product is CASSQVPAGATDTQYF.

This clonotype was detected only a few times. The chain joins TRBV12-3 or TRBV12-4 to TRBJ1-4, with a weak D call TRBD1 (5 bases). This CDR3 is 13 amino acids long. V shed 6 bases and J shed 8 bases, with 13 bases lying between them. The CDR3 region is CASRIREGEKLFF. The CDR3 bases are TGTGCCAGCAGAATCCGGGAGGGGGAAAAACTGTTTTTT.

This rearrangement joins TRBV6-2 or TRBV6-3 to TRBJ2-5, with D perhaps matching TRBD1 (6 bases). The J call may be in error: the DNA end matches TRBJ2-7 better. The CDR3 loop spans 15 amino acids. The V gene's germline CDR1 is MNHEY and CDR2 SVGEGT. This CDR3 reads CATKEDSRGSYEQYF. The CDR3 DNA reads TGTGCCACCAAGGAGGACAGTCGCGGCTCCTACGAGCAGTACTTC.

The V and J genes are TRBV11-2 and TRBJ2-4; D is undetermined. V shed 0 bases and J shed 6 bases, with 12 bases lying between them. CDR3 size: 15 residues. CDR1 and CDR2 from the germline V gene are SGHAT and FQNNGV. For the CDR3, the DNA is TGTGCCAGCAGCTTAGAACGGCAACCTAGAAACATTCAGTACTTC. Protein product: CASSLERQPRNIQYF.

In this sample, this clonotype turned up many times. The chain couples TRBV6-5 to TRBJ2-2; the D gene is possibly TRBD2 (5 bases). Germline V gene sequence: CDR1 MNHEY, CDR2 SVGAGI. Between the trimmed V and J ends, which lost 2 bases and 8 bases, there was a span of 6 bases. The CDR3 has 12 amino acids. The CDR3 sequence is CASSYTGGELFF. The CDR3, as DNA: TGTGCCAGCAGTTACACGGGGGGGGAGCTGTTTTTT.

There are a few counts of this clonotype. The chain joins TRBV3-1 to TRBJ2-5; D uncertain. Trimming pared 4 bases from V and 1 base from J, leaving 7 bases between. This CDR3 has 13 amino acids. The germline gives CDR1 LGHDT, CDR2 YNNKEL (reference sequence). CDR3 sequence reads: CASSPWFQETQYF. In nucleotides, the CDR3 is TGTGCCAGCAGCCCCTGGTTCCAAGAGACCCAGTACTTC.

This clonotype was found a few times. This chain joins TRBV10-2 and TRBJ2-7, with D perhaps TRBD2 (6 bases). The J call may not be correct, given that the DNA end is closer to TRBJ2-5. This CDR3 contains 14 residues. CDR1 is WSHSY, CDR2 SAAADI, per germline. CDR3 bases: TGCGCCAGCAGTGACCGGACTATAGAAGAGACCCAGTACTTC. This gives the protein CASSDRTIEETQYF.

The gene calls are TRBV28 and TRBJ2-2, with D uncertain. In germline, CDR1 is MDHEN, CDR2 SYDVKM. This CDR3 is 12 amino acids long. V lost 6 bases to trimming and J lost 9 bases, with 11 bases between them. Here the CDR3 reads CASSISLRELFF. CDR3 nucleotides: TGTGCCAGCAGCATTTCCCTCCGGGAGCTGTTTTTT.

This clonotype was seen a few times. V gene TRBV6-1 combines with J gene TRBJ1-2; D is perhaps TRBD1 (5 bases). Germline values: CDR1 MNHNS, CDR2 SASEGT. The CDR3 runs to 14 residues. Deletions cut 2 bases from V and 2 bases from J, with 9 bases between. The CDR3 nucleotides read TGTGCCAGCAGTGAATATAGGGGAAACTATGGCTACACCTTC. Its translation is CASSEYRGNYGYTF.

In DNA, the CDR3 is TGCAGTGCTTTCCTAGCGGGGACGTCAGATACGCAGTATTTT. It codes for CSAFLAGTSDTQYF. The V call is TRBV20-1, the J call TRBJ2-3; 9 nucleotides match TRBD2. Trimming removed 5 bases from V and 4 bases from J; junction bases left unmatched: 7. This CDR3 spans 14 amino acids. Germline assignment: CDR1 DFQATT and CDR2 SNEGSKA (reference sequence).

This clonotype was observed a handful of times. The gene calls are TRBV27 and TRBJ1-5; unclear D gene. Germline V gives CDR1 MNHEY, CDR2 SMNVEV (reference sequence). V was cut by 4 bases and J by 2 bases, with 6 bases left in between. The CDR3 covers 13 residues. CDR3 bases: TGTGCCAGCAGTTATAAGGGCAATCAGCCCCAGCATTTT. It codes for CASSYKGNQPQHF.

The chain combines TRBV4-2 with TRBJ2-1; 7 bases match TRBD2. The junction had 9 bases not matched to a gene; V was cut back by 4 bases and J by 0 bases. The CDR3 contains 17 residues. The germline gives CDR1 LGHNA, CDR2 YNFKEQ. The CDR3 protein is CASSPLLGGGSYNEQFF. DNA for the CDR3: TGTGCCAGCAGCCCTCTTTTGGGGGGGGGCTCCTACAATGAGCAGTTCTTC.

The gene calls are TRBV20-1 and TRBJ2-5; 11 nucleotides agree with TRBD2. This CDR3 is built from 14 residues. After removal of 4 bases from V and 5 bases from J, the junction contained 6 bases not matched to a gene. Germline lookup yields CDR1 DFQATT and CDR2 SNEGSKA (reference sequence). As DNA, the CDR3 is TGCAGTGCTAAACTAGCGGGAGCCCGGGAGACCCAGTACTTC. Amino acid sequence: CSAKLAGARETQYF.

This clonotype was counted a few times. The rearrangement links TRBV6-5 to TRBJ2-3; maybe TRBD1 (5 bases). The CDR3 runs to 13 residues. In germline, CDR1 is MNHEY, CDR2 SVGAGI. Trimming left V 0 bases short and J 6 bases short, with 7 bases between. In nucleotides, the CDR3 is TGTGCCAGCAGTTACTCGACAGCGGATACGCAGTATTTT. As protein: CASSYSTADTQYF.

The gene calls are TRBV12-3 or TRBV12-4 and TRBJ1-2; TRBD1 matches 9 bases. The junction had 10 bases not matched to a gene; V was cut back by 6 bases and J by 5 bases. The CDR3 sequence is 15 residues long. CDR3 region: CASRRPGQGSYGYTF. DNA of the CDR3: TGTGCCAGCAGACGCCCGGGACAGGGTTCTTATGGCTACACCTTC.

This clonotype was detected a few times. This chain connects TRBV19 to TRBJ2-1; TRBD2 matches 8 bases. V dropped 9 bases and J dropped 7; count of bases not matched to a gene: 8. This CDR3 contains 13 residues. Germline assignment: CDR1 LNHDA and CDR2 SQIVND (reference sequence). The CDR3 spells CASKVAGPNEQFF. CDR3 in DNA: TGTGCCAGCAAAGTAGCGGGACCTAATGAGCAGTTCTTC.

This clonotype was seen more than once but under ten times. The chain combines TRBV7-8 with TRBJ1-2, with 10 bases that match TRBD1. CDR3 size: 13 residues. Germline assignment: CDR1 SGHVS and CDR2 FQNEAQ. J was trimmed by 11 bases and V by 6 bases; bases with no gene match: 9. The CDR3 sequence is CASRSTGGESYTF. The CDR3 nucleotides read TGTGCCAGCAGGTCGACAGGGGGCGAAAGTTACACCTTC.

V gene TRBV4-1 combines with J gene TRBJ2-5; unclear D gene. CDR1 is MGHRA and CDR2 is YSYEKL in the germline V gene. The CDR3 consists of 18 residues. V was shortened by 4 bases and J by 0 bases, with 21 bases between the two germline ends. CDR3 nucleotide sequence: TGCGCCAGCAGCCGAGGTAGCCCGTTGTTCGAGTACCAAGAGACCCAGTACTTC. Residues: CASSRGSPLFEYQETQYF.

The rearrangement links TRBV9 to TRBJ2-1; 10 bases line up with TRBD2. Germline assignment: CDR1 SGDLS and CDR2 YYNGEE. V lost 1 base, J lost 8 bases, and 6 bases stayed unmatched. CDR3 size: 15 residues. The CDR3 nucleotides are TGTGCCAGCAGCGTAAGCGGGAGGGCCTCATATGAGCAGTTCTTC. This translates into CASSVSGRASYEQFF.

The rearrangement uses TRBV2 and TRBJ2-3, with 12 bases fitting TRBD2. Looked up from germline, CDR1 is SNHLY and CDR2 is FYNNEI. The CDR3 consists of 18 residues. V trimming: 7 bases; J trimming: 6 bases; junction bases outside the gene matches: 17. The CDR3 protein is CASISLRTTSGRSDTQYF. The CDR3 DNA sequence: TGTGCCAGCATCTCTCTCCGGACGACTAGCGGGAGATCCGATACGCAGTATTTT.

This clonotype has only a few counts. One end of the junction fails to match germline, which may point to a read error. The V gene is TRBV6-2 or TRBV6-3, the J gene TRBJ2-1; D may be TRBD2 (5 bases). CDR3 length: 13 residues. Germline assignment: CDR1 MNHEY and CDR2 SVGEGT. CDR3 residues: CACSYGSGNEQFF. The DNA of the CDR3 is TGTGCCTGCAGTTACGGCTCGGGGAATGAGCAGTTCTTC.

The chain uses TRBV29-1 and TRBJ2-2; D possibly uses TRBD1 or TRBD2 (5 bases each). The CDR3 extends over 13 amino acids. Germline V gives CDR1 SQVTM, CDR2 ANQGSEA. Trimming shortened V by 5 bases and J by 2 bases, and 9 bases separated the two germline ends. The CDR3, as DNA: TGCAGCGTTCGGGGCGTAAACACCGGGGAGCTGTTTTTT. Translation: CSVRGVNTGELFF.

The rearrangement joins TRBV7-9 to TRBJ2-3; the match to TRBD1 covers 8 bases. The CDR3 runs to 16 residues. Germline-derived CDR1 and CDR2 are SEHNR and FQNEAQ (reference sequence). V shed 5 bases and J 3 bases; nucleotides not matched to a gene: 10. The CDR3 loop is CASSPETGVRTDTQYF. The CDR3 nucleotides are TGTGCCAGCAGCCCTGAGACAGGGGTGAGGACAGATACGCAGTATTTT.

The gene calls are TRBV6-1 and TRBJ2-5, with no clear D. The J call is in doubt because the DNA end fits TRBJ2-1 better. The CDR3 is 13 amino acids. Germline V gives CDR1 MNHNS, CDR2 SASEGT. The DNA for the CDR3 is TGTGCCAGCAGTATCGACATTCAATATGAGCAGTTCTTC. This sequence encodes CASSIDIQYEQFF.